This T cell receptor (beta chain) came from a study of blood T cell repertoires in COVID-19. On the study more broadly: Sources were T cells, B-cell-depleted T cells, or PBMCs; the material itself was cDNA or gDNA.

In germline, CDR1 is LGHDT, CDR2 YNNKEL (reference sequence). V was cut by 0 bases and J by 5 bases, with 7 bases left in between. This CDR3 has 14 amino acids. Individuals drawn from around 24 US areas were roughly 18 to 89 years old. In the original workflow: For nucleated cells, counts were estimated from reference gene primer amplification. Profiling relied on immunoSEQ multiplex PCR, and the TCRdb table lists in-frame clones only, not all of them. That table is the source of V, J and clone size, and D and trimming were worked out from the DNA. Altogether under 250,000 clones are present, approximately 89% being singletons, with the ten largest covering around 3.7%.

The sequenced sample was PBMCs or T cells enriched from blood (not recorded which). The genes are TRBV3-1 (or the pseudogene TRBV3-2) and TRBJ2-2; the D is unclear. The origin of this receptor is a woman aged 25-40 years with acute COVID-19. The CDR3 reads CASSQDVGTGELFF. CDR3 sequence (DNA): TGTGCCAGCAGCCAAGATGTCGGGACCGGGGAGCTGTTTTTT.